One and the same sample provided the 6 T cell receptor beta chains below, sequenced in a study of T cell repertoires in cytomegalovirus infection. MiXCR, applied by TCRdb to the reads, yields one record per CDR3 protein. The sample carries around 570,000 distinct CDR3 sequences, around 40% recorded once. Their cognate antigens are unknown. The specimen was cultured PBMCs, collected from culture after CMV antigen stimulation. These receptors were collected from a human donor in good health (CMV status not recorded). Some clones in this sample may be carry-over from other donors' samples.

The chain carries TRBV7-2 and TRBJ1-4, with D possibly matching TRBD1 (6 bases). Trimming took off 5 bases at V and 8 bases at J, with 21 bases between the two ends. The CDR3 sequence is 16 residues long. Germline lookup yields CDR1 SGHTA and CDR2 FQGNSA. CDR3 in amino acids: CASSINSGATVEKLFF. DNA for the CDR3: TGTGCCAGCAGCATAAATTCAGGGGCAACAGTGGAAAAACTGTTTTTT. Complete variable domain (other parts from reference TRBV7-2 and TRBJ1-4): GAGVSQSPSNKVTEKGKDVELRCDPISGHTALYWYRQSLGQGLEFLIYFQGNSAPDKSGLPSDRFSAERTGGSVSTLTIQRTQQEDSAVYLCASSINSGATVEKLFFGSGTQLSVL.

This clonotype has just a few counts. V usage is TRBV7-2 and J usage is TRBJ1-4, with TRBD1 identical over 10 bases. The ends lost 1 base at V and 8 bases at J; junction bases unmatched: 4. Germline lookup yields CDR1 SGHTA and CDR2 FQGNSA. The CDR3 runs to 15 residues. CDR3 residues: CASSLGGTGEEKLFF. CDR3 nucleotide sequence: TGTGCCAGCAGCTTAGGCGGGACAGGGGAAGAAAAACTGTTTTTT.

This clonotype occurred a few times. The rearrangement links TRBV27 to TRBJ2-2; a weak D match, TRBD2 (6 bases). Trimming took off 8 bases at V and 3 bases at J, with 10 bases between the two ends. CDR3 size: 13 residues. Germline assignment: CDR1 MNHEY and CDR2 SMNVEV (reference sequence). This CDR3 is CASRDSYTGELFF. The CDR3, as DNA: TGTGCCAGCCGGGACTCTTACACCGGGGAGCTGTTTTTT.

V and J are TRBV20-1 and TRBJ2-5; 9 bases map to TRBD2. The CDR3 covers 15 residues. Germline lookup yields CDR1 DFQATT and CDR2 SNEGSKA (reference sequence). V lost 4 bases to trimming and J lost 5 bases; unmatched junction nucleotides: 11. The CDR3 sequence is CSAIVPAGGPETQYF. The CDR3 nucleotides read TGCAGTGCTATCGTCCCCGCGGGGGGGCCTGAGACCCAGTACTTC.

The chain links TRBV5-1 to TRBJ1-4, with TRBD1 matching over 8 bases. This CDR3 region has 15 residues. Germline assignment: CDR1 SGHRS and CDR2 YFSETQ. J lost 7 bases, V lost 4 bases, and 9 bases had no gene match. The CDR3 spells CASSPQGARAEKLFF. The CDR3 nucleotides are TGCGCCAGCAGCCCTCAGGGGGCGCGTGCTGAAAAACTGTTTTTT.

This clonotype has a count of ten or more. V gene TRBV7-8 combines with J gene TRBJ1-5; the D is unclear. Germline CDR1 is SGHVS and CDR2 is FQNEAQ. This CDR3 is 14 amino acids long. Trimming took off 5 bases at V and 5 bases at J, with 13 bases between the two ends. In nucleotides, the CDR3 is TGTGCCAGCAGCCCCGATCGGGGATATCAGCCCCAGCATTTT. It is translated as CASSPDRGYQPQHF. Complete variable domain (other parts from reference TRBV7-8 and TRBJ1-5): GAGVSQSPRYKVAKRGQDVALRCDPISGHVSLFWYQQALGQGPEFLTYFQNEAQLDKSGLPSDRFFAERPEGSVSTLKIQRTQQEDSAVYLCASSPDRGYQPQHFGDGTRLSIL.